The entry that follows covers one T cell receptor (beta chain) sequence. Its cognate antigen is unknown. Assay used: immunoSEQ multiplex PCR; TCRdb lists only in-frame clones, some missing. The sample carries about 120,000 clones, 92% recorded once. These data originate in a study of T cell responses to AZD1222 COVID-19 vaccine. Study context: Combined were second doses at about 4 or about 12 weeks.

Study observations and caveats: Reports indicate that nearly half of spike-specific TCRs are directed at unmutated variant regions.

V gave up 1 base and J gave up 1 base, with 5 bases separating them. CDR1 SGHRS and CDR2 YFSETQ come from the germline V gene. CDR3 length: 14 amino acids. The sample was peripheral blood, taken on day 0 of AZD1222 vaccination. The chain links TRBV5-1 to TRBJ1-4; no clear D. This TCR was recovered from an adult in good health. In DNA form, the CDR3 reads TGCGCCAGCAGCTTGTGGGAAACTAATGAAAAACTGTTTTTT. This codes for CASSLWETNEKLFF.